The rows below give T cell receptor beta chains drawn from one sample of a study of shared clonotypes between healthy human individuals. Some clones are missing from TCRdb's copy, which holds only in-frame ones; the method was immunoSEQ multiplex PCR. The sample lists roughly 2.2 million clones; approximately 95% were seen once. Sequenced input: naive CD4+ T cells from PBMCs. The source is a young man in good health. Some clones in this sample may be carry-over from other donors' samples. Each CDR3 is given with its conserved first and last residue. D genes are given only for firm matches. Clone size is stated in some rows and not others, as once, few, many or a class when expanded.

V gene: TRBV5-4
D gene: .
clone size: .
J gene: TRBJ1-2
CDR3 DNA: TGTGCCAGCACCCTTGGTGCCGGCCCGGATGGCTACACCTTC
CDR3 protein: CASTLGAGPDGYTF

V gene: TRBV28
D gene: .
clone size: .
J gene: TRBJ2-1
CDR3 DNA: TGTGCCAGCACTGGCTCCTACAATGAGCAGTTCTTC
CDR3 protein: CASTGSYNEQFF

V gene: TRBV14
D gene: .
clone size: .
J gene: TRBJ2-5
CDR3 DNA: TGTGCCAGCAGCCAAGAGTATCCAACTACCAAATCAAAAATTACAAGACAGAAGCAAGAGACCCAGTACTTC
CDR3 protein: CASSQEYPTTKSKITRQKQETQYF

V gene: TRBV5-1
D gene: TRBD1
clone size: .
J gene: TRBJ2-2
CDR3 DNA: TGCGCCAGCAGCTTGGGACAGGGGGCTGGCGGGGAGCTGTTTTTT
CDR3 protein: CASSLGQGAGGELFF

V gene: TRBV10-3
D gene: .
clone size: .
J gene: TRBJ1-5
CDR3 DNA: TGTGCCATCAGTGAGCCTTATCAGCCCCAGCATTTT
CDR3 protein: CAISEPYQPQHF

V gene: TRBV4-3
D gene: .
clone size: .
J gene: TRBJ2-6
CDR3 DNA: TGCGCCAGCAGCCAAGGAGGTCTCTCCCGGGGTGTAACTGGGGCCAACGTCCTGACTTTC
CDR3 protein: CASSQGGLSRGVTGANVLTF

V gene: TRBV6-5
D gene: TRBD1
clone size: .
J gene: TRBJ2-7
CDR3 DNA: TGTGCCAGCAGTCGGGGACAGCTAAGAGGGAACGAGCAGTACTTC
CDR3 protein: CASSRGQLRGNEQYF

V gene: TRBV18
D gene: TRBD1
clone size: .
J gene: TRBJ1-2
CDR3 DNA: TGTGCCAGCTCACCCAACAGGGGCGACTATGGCTACACCTTC
CDR3 protein: CASSPNRGDYGYTF

V gene: TRBV19
D gene: .
clone size: .
J gene: TRBJ2-5
CDR3 DNA: TGTGCCAGTAGTCCGTGGGGGGAGACCCAGTACTTC
CDR3 protein: CASSPWGETQYF

V gene: TRBV7-2
D gene: .
clone size: .
J gene: TRBJ1-1
CDR3 DNA: TGTGCCAGCAGCTTTCAGCACGGGGGCGTCACTGAAGCTTTCTTT
CDR3 protein: CASSFQHGGVTEAFF

V gene: TRBV5-4
D gene: TRBD2
clone size: .
J gene: TRBJ2-7
CDR3 DNA: TGTGCCAGCAGCCCCGGACTAGCGGGGTACTCCTACGAGCAGTACTTC
CDR3 protein: CASSPGLAGYSYEQYF

V gene: TRBV10-3
D gene: TRBD2
clone size: .
J gene: TRBJ2-2
CDR3 DNA: TGTGCCATCAGATTACCGGGACTAGCGGATAACACCGGGGAGCTGTTTTTT
CDR3 protein: CAIRLPGLADNTGELFF

V gene: TRBV29-1
D gene: TRBD2
clone size: .
J gene: TRBJ2-1
CDR3 DNA: TGCAGCGCGGCTGGGACTAGCCCTTCTTCCAATGAGCAGTTCTTC
CDR3 protein: CSAAGTSPSSNEQFF

V gene: TRBV6-5
D gene: .
clone size: .
J gene: TRBJ1-5
CDR3 DNA: TGTGCCAGCAGTTACTCGATTATTCAGCCCCAGCATTTT
CDR3 protein: CASSYSIIQPQHF

V gene: TRBV5-1
D gene: TRBD1
clone size: once
J gene: TRBJ2-7
CDR3 DNA: TGCGCCAGCAGCTTGGGGGGACAGGGAGAGGAGCAGTACTTC
CDR3 protein: CASSLGGQGEEQYF

V gene: TRBV5-4
D gene: TRBD2
clone size: .
J gene: TRBJ2-7
CDR3 DNA: TGTGCCAGCAGCTTTAGACTAGCGGGAGGCCCCTCACCGTTATACGAGCAGTACTTC
CDR3 protein: CASSFRLAGGPSPLYEQYF

V gene: TRBV19
D gene: TRBD2
clone size: .
J gene: TRBJ2-3
CDR3 DNA: TGTGCCAGCGTAGCGGGAGGGGCTTCAGATACGCAGTATTTT
CDR3 protein: CASVAGGASDTQYF

V gene: TRBV5-1
D gene: TRBD1
clone size: .
J gene: TRBJ1-3
CDR3 DNA: TGCGCCAGCAGCTTAGCCCAGGGGGCAAACACCATATATTTT
CDR3 protein: CASSLAQGANTIYF

V gene: TRBV14
D gene: .
clone size: .
J gene: TRBJ2-2
CDR3 DNA: TGTGCCAGCAGCCGAAGGACCCCCCAGCGGGTCGACGGGGAGCTGTTTTTT
CDR3 protein: CASSRRTPQRVDGELFF

V gene: TRBV7-9
D gene: .
clone size: once
J gene: TRBJ2-7
CDR3 DNA: TGTGCCAGCAGCTTAGCCCTCCGTCTCAGGGACGAGCAGTACTTC
CDR3 protein: CASSLALRLRDEQYF

V gene: TRBV19
D gene: TRBD1
clone size: once
J gene: TRBJ1-5
CDR3 DNA: TGTGCCAGTCAGGACAGGCTGTGGCAGCCCCAGCATTTT
CDR3 protein: CASQDRLWQPQHF

V gene: TRBV9
D gene: .
clone size: .
J gene: TRBJ1-1
CDR3 DNA: TGTGCCAGCAGCCCTCGGGACAAGAACACTGAAGCTTTCTTT
CDR3 protein: CASSPRDKNTEAFF

V gene: TRBV10-3
D gene: .
clone size: few
J gene: TRBJ1-5
CDR3 DNA: TGTGCCATCAGTGCCAGGGTTAGCAATCAGCCCCAGCATTTT
CDR3 protein: CAISARVSNQPQHF

V gene: TRBV28
D gene: .
clone size: .
J gene: TRBJ2-7
CDR3 DNA: TGTGCCAGCAGGAAAGATACCTACGAGCAGTACTTC
CDR3 protein: CASRKDTYEQYF

V gene: TRBV4-1
D gene: TRBD1
clone size: .
J gene: TRBJ1-6
CDR3 DNA: TGCGCCAGCAGCCAAGGACAGGGGTACAATTCACCCCTCCACTTT
CDR3 protein: CASSQGQGYNSPLHF

V gene: TRBV11-2
D gene: TRBD1
clone size: .
J gene: TRBJ2-4
CDR3 DNA: TGTGCCAGCATCCAGGGGACAGCCTTAAACATTCAGTACTTC
CDR3 protein: CASIQGTALNIQYF

V gene: TRBV29-1
D gene: .
clone size: .
J gene: TRBJ2-1
CDR3 DNA: TGCAGCGTGGGAGACACCCACAATGAGCAGTTCTTC
CDR3 protein: CSVGDTHNEQFF

V gene: TRBV7-9
D gene: .
clone size: .
J gene: TRBJ2-1
CDR3 DNA: TGTGCCAGCAGCGCGGTGCGGGCTGAGCAGTTCTTC
CDR3 protein: CASSAVRAEQFF

V gene: TRBV28
D gene: .
clone size: .
J gene: TRBJ1-2
CDR3 DNA: TGTGCCAGCAGAGTCAGGGGCCCCAATGGCTACACCTTC
CDR3 protein: CASRVRGPNGYTF

V gene: TRBV2
D gene: TRBD1
clone size: .
J gene: TRBJ1-2
CDR3 DNA: TGTGCCAGAAGGGACAGCAACTATGGCTACACCTTC
CDR3 protein: CARRDSNYGYTF

V gene: TRBV15
D gene: .
clone size: .
J gene: TRBJ2-1
CDR3 DNA: TGTGCCACCAGTCCCCGCGGAAATGAGCAGTTCTTC
CDR3 protein: CATSPRGNEQFF

V gene: TRBV20-1
D gene: .
clone size: few
J gene: TRBJ1-1
CDR3 DNA: TGCAGTCCCTCCAGGGAAGGAGCTTTCTTT
CDR3 protein: CSPSREGAFF